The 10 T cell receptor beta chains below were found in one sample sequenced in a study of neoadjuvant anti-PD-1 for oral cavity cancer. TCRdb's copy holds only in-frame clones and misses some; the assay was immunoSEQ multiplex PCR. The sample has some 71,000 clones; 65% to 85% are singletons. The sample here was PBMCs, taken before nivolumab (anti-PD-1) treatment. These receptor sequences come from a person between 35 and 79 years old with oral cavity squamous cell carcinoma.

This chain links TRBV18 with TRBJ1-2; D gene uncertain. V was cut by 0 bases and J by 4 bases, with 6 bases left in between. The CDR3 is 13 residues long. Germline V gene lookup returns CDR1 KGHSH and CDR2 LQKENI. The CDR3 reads CASSPPISYGYTF. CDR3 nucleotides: TGTGCCAGCTCACCACCGATCAGCTATGGCTACACCTTC.

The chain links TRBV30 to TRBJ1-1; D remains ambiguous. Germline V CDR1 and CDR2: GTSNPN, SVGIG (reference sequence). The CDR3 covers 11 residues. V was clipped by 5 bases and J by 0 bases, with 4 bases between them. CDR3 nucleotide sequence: TGTGCCTGGTCAGTGAACACTGAAGCTTTCTTT. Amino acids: CAWSVNTEAFF.

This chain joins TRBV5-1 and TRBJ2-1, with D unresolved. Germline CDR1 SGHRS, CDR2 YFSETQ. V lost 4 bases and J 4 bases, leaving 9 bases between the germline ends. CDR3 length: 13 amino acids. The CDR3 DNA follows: TGCGCCAGCAGCCTAAGTCAGTACAATGAGCAGTTCTTC. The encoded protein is CASSLSQYNEQFF.

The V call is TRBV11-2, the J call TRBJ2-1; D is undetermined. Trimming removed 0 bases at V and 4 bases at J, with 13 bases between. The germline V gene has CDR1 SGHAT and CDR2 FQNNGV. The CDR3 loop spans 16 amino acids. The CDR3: CASSLDLERPYNEQFF. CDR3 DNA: TGTGCCAGCAGCTTAGATCTGGAGCGCCCTTACAATGAGCAGTTCTTC.

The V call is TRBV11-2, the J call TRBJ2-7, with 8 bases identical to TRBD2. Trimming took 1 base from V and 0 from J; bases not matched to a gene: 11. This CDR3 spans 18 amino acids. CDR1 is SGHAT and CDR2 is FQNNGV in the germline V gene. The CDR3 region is CASSLVVSGKGGSYEQYF. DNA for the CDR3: TGTGCCAGCAGCTTAGTTGTTAGCGGGAAAGGGGGCTCCTACGAGCAGTACTTC.

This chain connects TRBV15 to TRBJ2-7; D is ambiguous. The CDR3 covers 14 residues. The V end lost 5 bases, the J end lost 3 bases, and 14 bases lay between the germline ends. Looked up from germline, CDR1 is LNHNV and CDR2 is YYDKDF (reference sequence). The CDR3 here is CATSSRTKIYEQYF. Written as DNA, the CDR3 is TGTGCCACCAGCTCGCGGACGAAGATCTACGAGCAGTACTTC.

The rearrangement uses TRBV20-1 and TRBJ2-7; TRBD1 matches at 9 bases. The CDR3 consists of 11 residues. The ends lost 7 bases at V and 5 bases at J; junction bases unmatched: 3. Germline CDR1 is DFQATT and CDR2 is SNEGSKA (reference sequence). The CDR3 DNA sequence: TGCAGTGGTGGGACAGGGAACGAGCAGTACTTC. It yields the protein CSGGTGNEQYF.

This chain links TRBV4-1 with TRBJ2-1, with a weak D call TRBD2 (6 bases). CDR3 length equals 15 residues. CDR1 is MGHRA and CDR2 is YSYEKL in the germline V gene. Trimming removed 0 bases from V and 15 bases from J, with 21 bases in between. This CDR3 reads CASSQDSSFGRYGFF. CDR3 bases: TGCGCCAGCAGCCAAGATTCAAGCTTCGGGAGATATGGGTTCTTC.

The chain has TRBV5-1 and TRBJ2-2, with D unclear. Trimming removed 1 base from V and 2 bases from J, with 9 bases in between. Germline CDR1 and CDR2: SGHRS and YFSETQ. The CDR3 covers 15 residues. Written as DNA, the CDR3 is TGCGCCAGCAGCTTGCTCGAATTAAACACCGGGGAGCTGTTTTTT. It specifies CASSLLELNTGELFF.

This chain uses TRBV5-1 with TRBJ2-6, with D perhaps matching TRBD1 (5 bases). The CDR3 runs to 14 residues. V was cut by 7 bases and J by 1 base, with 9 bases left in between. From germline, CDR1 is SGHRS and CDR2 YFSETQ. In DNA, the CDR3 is TGCGCCAGCTCAGGGAAATCTGGGGCCAACGTCCTGACTTTC. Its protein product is CASSGKSGANVLTF.